This T cell receptor (beta chain) stems from a study of blood T cell repertoires in COVID-19. Study context: From the United States, Italy and Spain came samples of acute and convalescent COVID-19. The cDNA or gDNA used as material had been derived from T cells, B-cell-depleted T cells, or PBMCs.

In its sample, this clone was seen a few times. CDR1 is SEHNR, CDR2 FQNEAQ, per germline (reference sequence). The CDR3 extends over 17 amino acids. V shed 9 bases, J shed 5 bases, and the junction held 17 bases outside the gene matches. Methods used by the authors: Estimation of nucleated cell counts relied on the amplification of reference gene primers. TCRdb's copy holds only in-frame clones and misses some; the assay was immunoSEQ multiplex PCR. V, J and clone size derive from that table, while D and trimming were established from the DNA sequence. The sample has under 250,000 clones, around 90% seen once.

What was sequenced was peripheral blood. The receptor was isolated from a man aged 55 to 70 who had recovered from COVID-19. V is TRBV7-9 and J is TRBJ1-5, with 9 bases identical to TRBD1. DNA for the CDR3: TGTGCCAGGGTTACAGTTTGGGACAGGGAGCTCTATCAGCCCCAGCATTTT. It translates to CARVTVWDRELYQPQHF.